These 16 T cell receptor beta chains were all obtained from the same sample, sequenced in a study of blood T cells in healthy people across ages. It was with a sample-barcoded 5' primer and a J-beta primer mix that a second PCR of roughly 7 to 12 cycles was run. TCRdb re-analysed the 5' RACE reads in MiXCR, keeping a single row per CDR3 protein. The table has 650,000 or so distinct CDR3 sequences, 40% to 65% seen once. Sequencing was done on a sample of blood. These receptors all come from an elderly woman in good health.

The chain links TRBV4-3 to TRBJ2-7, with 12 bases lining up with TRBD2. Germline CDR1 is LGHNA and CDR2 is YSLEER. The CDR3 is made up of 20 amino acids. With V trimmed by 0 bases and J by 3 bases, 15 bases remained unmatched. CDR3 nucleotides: TGCGCCAGCAGCCAAGATGCGTTGGAGACTAGCGGGGGTGATCTCTACGAGCAGTACTTC. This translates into CASSQDALETSGGDLYEQYF.

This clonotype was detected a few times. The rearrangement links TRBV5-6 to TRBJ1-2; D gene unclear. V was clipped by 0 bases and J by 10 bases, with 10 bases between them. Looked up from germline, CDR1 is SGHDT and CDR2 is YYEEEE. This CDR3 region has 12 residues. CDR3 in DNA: TGTGCCAGCAGCTTGGTGGTGACGGACTACACCTTC. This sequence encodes CASSLVVTDYTF.

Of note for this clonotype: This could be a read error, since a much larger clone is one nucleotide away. Here the CDR3 DNA reads TGTACCAGCTTGGCTAGCGGGGGCACAGATACGCAGTATTTT. Translation: CTSLASGGTDTQYF. V and J are TRBV7-9 and TRBJ2-3; TRBD2 aligns across 9 bases. The V gene's germline CDR1 is SEHNR and CDR2 FQNEAQ (reference sequence). This CDR3 has 14 residues.

The CDR3 protein is CASSARSSGPYNEQFF. The CDR3 nucleotides are TGTGCCAGCTCCGCCCGGTCCTCAGGACCTTACAATGAGCAGTTCTTC. The gene calls are TRBV28 and TRBJ2-1; D gene uncertain. V gave up 8 bases and J gave up 4 bases, with 21 bases separating them. The length of the CDR3 is 16 residues. The germline V gene encodes CDR1 MDHEN and CDR2 SYDVKM.

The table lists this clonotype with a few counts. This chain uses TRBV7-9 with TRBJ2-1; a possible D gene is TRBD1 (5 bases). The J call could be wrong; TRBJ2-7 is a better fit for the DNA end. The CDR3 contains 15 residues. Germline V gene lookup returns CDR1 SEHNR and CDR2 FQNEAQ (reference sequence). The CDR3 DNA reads TGTGCCAGCAGCTTACGCTCAGGGTCCTACAATGAGCAGTACTTC. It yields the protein CASSLRSGSYNEQYF.

CDR3 loop: CASSTPPRVDIQYF. The CDR3 DNA reads as TGTGCCAGCAGCACACCCCCCAGGGTAGACATTCAGTACTTC. V usage is TRBV7-2 and J usage is TRBJ2-4, with D possibly matching TRBD1 (5 bases). Germline-derived CDR1 and CDR2 are SGHTA and FQGNSA. V was shortened by 5 bases and J by 8 bases, with 16 bases between the two germline ends. The CDR3 consists of 14 residues.

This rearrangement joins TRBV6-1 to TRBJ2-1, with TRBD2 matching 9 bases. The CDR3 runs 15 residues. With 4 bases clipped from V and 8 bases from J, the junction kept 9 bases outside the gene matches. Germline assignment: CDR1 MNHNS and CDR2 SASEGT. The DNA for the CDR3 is TGTGCCAGCAGTGCGGGCGGGGGGGCCTCCTATGAGCAGTTCTTC. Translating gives CASSAGGGASYEQFF.

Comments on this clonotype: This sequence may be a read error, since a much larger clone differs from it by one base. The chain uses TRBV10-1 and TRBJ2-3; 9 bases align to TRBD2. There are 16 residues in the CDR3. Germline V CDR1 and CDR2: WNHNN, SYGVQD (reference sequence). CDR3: CASAGGPGFKIDTQCF. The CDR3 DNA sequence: TGCGCCAGCGCGGGAGGGCCTGGATTTAAAATAGATACGCAGTGTTTT.

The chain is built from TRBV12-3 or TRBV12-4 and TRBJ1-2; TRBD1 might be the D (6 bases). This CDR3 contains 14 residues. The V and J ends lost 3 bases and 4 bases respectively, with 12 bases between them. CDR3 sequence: CASSLGGAGYGYTF. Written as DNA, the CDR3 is TGTGCCAGCAGTTTGGGGGGCGCGGGCTATGGCTACACCTTC.

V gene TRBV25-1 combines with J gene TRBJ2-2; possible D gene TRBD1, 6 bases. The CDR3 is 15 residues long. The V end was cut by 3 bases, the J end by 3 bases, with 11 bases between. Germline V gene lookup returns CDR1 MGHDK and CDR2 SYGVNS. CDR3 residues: CASSDGQLDTGELFF. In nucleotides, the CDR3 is TGTGCCAGCAGTGACGGACAGCTGGACACCGGGGAGCTGTTTTTT.

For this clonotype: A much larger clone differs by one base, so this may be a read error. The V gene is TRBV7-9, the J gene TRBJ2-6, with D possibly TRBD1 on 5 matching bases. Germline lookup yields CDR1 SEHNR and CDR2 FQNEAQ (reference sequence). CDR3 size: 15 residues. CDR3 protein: CASSLGGSGANILTF. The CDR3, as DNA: TGTGCCAGCAGCTTAGGGGGCTCTGGGGCCAACATCCTGACTTTC.

CDR3 bases: TGCGCCAGCAGCTACGAAACCCTCTACAATGAGCAGTTCTTC. Its translation is CASSYETLYNEQFF. V is TRBV5-1 and J is TRBJ2-1; D uncertain. Germline V gene lookup returns CDR1 SGHRS and CDR2 YFSETQ. V lost 3 bases and J lost 3, with 10 bases in between. The CDR3 is 14 amino acids.

This CDR3 reads CSASGSAGGLPDTQYF. CDR3 in DNA: TGCAGTGCTAGCGGTTCAGCGGGAGGGCTCCCAGATACGCAGTATTTT. V gene TRBV20-1 combines with J gene TRBJ2-3, with 10 bases matching TRBD2. The germline V gene has CDR1 DFQATT and CDR2 SNEGSKA (reference sequence). CDR3 size: 16 residues. J was trimmed by 4 bases and V by 3 bases; bases with no gene match: 10.

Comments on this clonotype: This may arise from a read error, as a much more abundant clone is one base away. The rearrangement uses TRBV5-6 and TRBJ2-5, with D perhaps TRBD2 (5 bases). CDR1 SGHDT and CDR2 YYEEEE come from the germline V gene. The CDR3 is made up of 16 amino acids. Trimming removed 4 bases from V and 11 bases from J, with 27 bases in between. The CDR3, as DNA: TGTGCCAGCAGCCAATGGACTCCTATCTTCTACAATGAGCAGTACTTC. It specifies CASSQWTPIFYNEQYF. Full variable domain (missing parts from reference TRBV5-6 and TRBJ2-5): DAGVTQSPTHLIKTRGQQVTLRCSPKSGHDTVSWYQQALGQGPQFIFQYYEEEERQRGNFPDRFSGHQFPNYSSELNVNALLLGDSALYLCASSQWTPIFYNEQYFGPGTRLLVL.

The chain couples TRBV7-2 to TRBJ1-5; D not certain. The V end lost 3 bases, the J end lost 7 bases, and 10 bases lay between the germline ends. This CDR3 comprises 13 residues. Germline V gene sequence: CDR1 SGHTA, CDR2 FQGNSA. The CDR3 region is CASSFAFMQPQHF. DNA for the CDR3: TGTGCCAGCAGCTTCGCGTTTATGCAGCCCCAGCATTTT.

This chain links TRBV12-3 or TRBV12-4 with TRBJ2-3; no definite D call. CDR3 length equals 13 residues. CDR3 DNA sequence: TGTGCAGCCGGCAGAGAGGGCACAGATACGCAGTATTTT. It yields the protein CAAGREGTDTQYF.